This TCR beta chain was retrieved from a study of blood T cell repertoires in COVID-19. Study background: PBMCs, B-cell-depleted T cells, or T cells were the source of the cDNA or gDNA that made up the material.

Assay used: immunoSEQ multiplex PCR; TCRdb lists only in-frame clones, some missing. Found here are about 270,000 clones, approximately 91% of them singletons; the top ten hold about 2.5%. V lost 6 bases, J lost 11 bases, and 17 bases lay in between. The CDR3 length is 12 residues. The V gene's germline CDR1 is MDHEN and CDR2 SYDVKM. All enrollees were roughly 18 to 95 years old and from 20 to 30 US areas. This chain connects TRBV28 to TRBJ2-7, with D possibly matching TRBD2 (5 bases). Specimen: PBMCs or T cells enriched from blood (not recorded which). This receptor was taken from a woman aged 40 to 50 with acute COVID-19. The CDR3 DNA follows: TGTGCCAGCAGCCCCCTCCGGGGTCCGGAGTACTTC. Protein: CASSPLRGPEYF.